The T cell receptor beta chain under discussion was sequenced for a study of blood T cell repertoires in COVID-19. Across the study: PBMCs, B-cell-depleted T cells, or T cells were the source of the cDNA or gDNA that made up the material.

As originally analysed: Reference gene primers were amplified, and this amplification served to estimate nucleated cell counts. Here immunoSEQ multiplex PCR was the method, and the copy in TCRdb shows in-frame clones only, minus some. D and trimming were read from the DNA, whereas the V and J calls and clone size are those reported in that table. The data contain approximately 180,000 clones, 80% to 90% of them singletons. Recruits, aged roughly 18 to 89 years, lived in under 25 US areas. Donors were grouped by their self-reported clinical history. Trimming at V came to 10 bases and at J to 8 bases, leaving 16 bases not matched to a gene. Germline lookup yields CDR1 ENHRY and CDR2 SYGVKD. CDR3 size: 14 residues. This clone was found many times.

Specimen: PBMCs or T cells enriched from blood (not recorded which). V is TRBV10-3 and J is TRBJ1-1; 7 nucleotides align to TRBD1. The receptor was isolated from a middle-aged woman with acute COVID-19. The DNA for the CDR3 is TGTGCCACTAATAGGGCTGGACAGGCCCGCGAAGCTTTCTTT. Its translation is CATNRAGQAREAFF.